The source of this T cell receptor beta chain is a study of blood T cell repertoires in COVID-19. The wider study: T cells, B-cell-depleted T cells, or PBMCs supplied cDNA or gDNA.

Germline V gives CDR1 SGHDT, CDR2 YYEEEE. V dropped 0 bases and J dropped 6 bases, with 12 bases sitting between them. This CDR3 spans 15 amino acids. How the authors handled the data: Researchers report that nucleated cell counts were estimated from reference gene primer amplification. TCRdb's copy holds only in-frame clones and misses some; the assay was immunoSEQ multiplex PCR. From that table come the V and J calls and clone size; the DNA was used to work out D and trimming. The sample yields just under 350,000 clones, about 90% seen once. The sequence came from a woman between 65 and 79 years old with COVID-19, enrolled during active disease. The sequencing sample was made of peripheral blood. This sequence joins TRBV5-6 and TRBJ1-4, with D perhaps matching TRBD1 (5 bases). This CDR3 reads CASSLEEGRYEKLFF. CDR3 in DNA: TGTGCCAGCAGCTTGGAGGAGGGGCGGTATGAAAAACTGTTTTTT. Combining the CDR3 with reference TRBV5-6 and TRBJ1-4 gives the whole variable domain DAGVTQSPTHLIKTRGQQVTLRCSPKSGHDTVSWYQQALGQGPQFIFQYYEEEERQRGNFPDRFSGHQFPNYSSELNVNALLLGDSALYLCASSLEEGRYEKLFFGSGTQLSVL.